This TCR beta chain was retrieved from a study of beta chain features in type 1 diabetes. Overall study results and limits: cDNA-based reads could over-represent cells with high TCR expression. VDJ junctions in type 1 diabetes patients carried more deletions and fewer insertions.

The sample holds a few counts of this clone. What it binds is unknown. The V gene lost 3 bases and the J gene lost 5 bases, with 10 bases spanning the gap. CDR3 length: 13 residues. Germline V lookup: CDR1 LNHDA, CDR2 SQIVND (reference sequence). Sequencing targeted expressed TCRB transcripts, as all isolated RNA had been reverse transcribed. Naive, central memory and regulatory T cell samples yielded around 3.6 million reads on average. Clones were sequenced by immunoSEQ multiplex PCR, and TCRdb holds only the in-frame ones, with some missing. Here the sample spans about 320,000 clones, roughly 15% being singletons.

The sample was central memory CD4+ T cells from blood. This chain links TRBV19 with TRBJ2-5; tentative D call: TRBD1 (5 bases). The receptor comes from a man between 25 and 39 years old in good health. Here the CDR3 reads CASSMQGAETQYF. DNA for the CDR3: TGTGCCAGTAGTATGCAGGGTGCGGAGACCCAGTACTTC.